The entry below describes one TCR beta chain. The sample comes from a study of T cell changes during pregnancy in multiple sclerosis. The CDR3 extends over 17 amino acids. Germline-derived CDR1 and CDR2 are ENHRY and SYGVKD. Losses at the gene ends were 3 bases for V and 1 base for J; bases not matched to a gene: 6. Sequencing used immunoSEQ multiplex PCR; TCRdb keeps in-frame clones, though not all of them. The sample yields around 30,000 clones, roughly 87% seen once. J is TRBJ2-2 and V is TRBV10-3, with 9 bases identical to TRBD2. The TCR sequence derives from a female donor with multiple sclerosis, enrolled in a pregnancy study. The sample in question was CD8+ T cells from peripheral blood mononuclear cells, obtained in the first trimester of pregnancy. The CDR3 loop is CAISETGTSLNTGELFF. The CDR3 nucleotides are TGTGCCATCAGTGAAACCGGGACTAGCCTGAACACCGGGGAGCTGTTTTTT.